This entry lists 5 T cell receptor beta chains sequenced from one sample in a study of spatial heterogeneity in lung cancer. Sample time point: sample taken at primary tumor resection. Unsorted whole RNA from tumor, nontumor lung or frozen PBMC underwent sequencing. Each CDR3 protein is one row after TCRdb ran MiXCR on the 5' RACE reads. The table shows several thousand distinct CDR3 sequences, with approximately 20% occurring only once. Material: normal lung tissue next to the tumor, obtained at surgery. The receptors shown here come from a male donor with early-stage non-small cell lung cancer.

This clonotype was seen a few times. This beta chain is an unintended read in a library built for alpha chains; its size means little. The chain has TRBV29-1 and TRBJ2-1, with 9 bases that match TRBD1. CDR1 and CDR2 (germline): SQVTM, ANQGSEA. The CDR3 is made up of 14 amino acids. The J segment lost 9 bases and the V segment lost 7 bases, leaving 13 bases of the junction unmatched. CDR3 bases: TGCAGCGCTGCGACCGGGACAGGGCGCCGTGAGCAGTTCTTC. It specifies CSAATGTGRREQFF.

This clonotype has just a few counts. A library prepared for alpha chains yielded this beta chain as an off-target read; its size is of little meaning. The V call is TRBV7-2, the J call TRBJ1-1; 9 bases are a match to TRBD1. V lost 3 bases and J lost 5; bases outside the gene matches: 4. Germline CDR1 SGHTA, CDR2 FQGNSA. The CDR3 sequence is 14 residues long. CDR3 amino acids: CASSFPGQGTEAFF. As DNA, the CDR3 is TGTGCCAGCAGCTTCCCGGGACAGGGTACTGAAGCTTTCTTT.

This clonotype was seen many times. This beta chain lies outside the target of a library built for alpha chains; its clone size means little. This chain connects TRBV11-3 to TRBJ2-1; TRBD1 matches 7 bases. J was trimmed by 10 bases and V by 1 base; bases with no gene match: 1. The CDR3 extends over 12 amino acids. Germline CDR1 and CDR2: SGHNT and YENEEA. The DNA of the CDR3 is TGTGCCAGCAGCTTAGGGACAGGCGAGCAGTTCTTC. It encodes CASSLGTGEQFF. Supplemented by reference TRBV11-3 and TRBJ2-1, the full variable domain reads EAGVVQSPRYKIIEKKQPVAFWCNPISGHNTLYWYLQNLGQGPELLIRYENEEAVDDSQLPKDRFSAERLKGVDSTLKIQPAELGDSAVYLCASSLGTGEQFFGPGTRLTVL.

As concerns this clonotype: Since the library was made to target alpha chains, this beta chain is a stray read and its abundance is not meaningful. The V gene is TRBV5-1, the J gene TRBJ2-7; 12 nucleotides align to TRBD1. Germline CDR1 reads SGHRS; CDR2 reads YFSETQ. J was trimmed by 5 bases and V by 4 bases; bases with no gene match: 7. The CDR3 sequence is 15 residues long. The CDR3 DNA reads as TGCGCCAGCAGCCCCCTGGGACAGGGGGCAAACGAGCAGTACTTC. Protein product: CASSPLGQGANEQYF.

Turning to this clonotype: This beta chain represents an off-target read in a library built for alpha chains; its size is of limited meaning. The V and J genes are TRBV7-2 and TRBJ2-7; D unclear. V was trimmed by 5 bases and J by 3 bases, leaving 17 bases between them. CDR3 size: 15 residues. Germline CDR1 SGHTA, CDR2 FQGNSA. In DNA, the CDR3 is TGTGCCAGCAGCCCCCCCTTTCGGACGGTCTACGAGCAGTACTTC. As protein: CASSPPFRTVYEQYF.